This T cell receptor beta chain was documented in a study of T cells after yellow fever vaccination. TCRdb fed the 5' RACE reads into MiXCR, producing one record per CDR3 protein. The sample carries 400,000 to 450,000 distinct CDR3 sequences, around a sixth recorded once. A word on this clonotype: Its antigen is unknown.

This CDR3 contains 15 residues. Per the germline V gene, CDR1 is LGHDT and CDR2 is YNNKEL (reference sequence). Trimming removed 1 base at V and 8 bases at J, with 15 bases between. Findings of the study overall: Post-booster repertoires again held most primary-vaccination clones (roughly 95% CD4, roughly 88% CD8).

The sequence derives from a man aged 18 to 30 who received the YFV17D yellow fever vaccine. The V and J genes are TRBV3-1 and TRBJ2-1; either TRBD1 or TRBD2 may fit D (5 bases each). Sequencing was performed on PBMCs, taken before the yellow fever booster vaccination. CDR3 nucleotides: TGTGCCAGCAGCCAAGGGGGGTTTTCATGGGATGAGCAGTTCTTC. Its protein is CASSQGGFSWDEQFF.